This entry concerns a single T cell receptor beta chain. V was pared by 5 bases and J by 0 bases, with 13 bases of the junction left unmatched. Germline CDR1 MNHNY, CDR2 SVGAGI (reference sequence). The CDR3 totals 18 residues. Sequencing used immunoSEQ multiplex PCR; TCRdb keeps in-frame clones, though not all of them. The repertoire consists of fewer than 75,000 clones, with approximately 92% occurring once and the leading ten covering about 10%. The data were taken from a study of blood T cell repertoires in COVID-19. At the level of the study: The samples span acute and convalescent COVID-19 from the United States, Italy and Spain. Sources were T cells, B-cell-depleted T cells, or PBMCs; the material itself was cDNA or gDNA.

This receptor was obtained from an elderly man with acute or convalescent COVID-19. The gene calls are TRBV6-6 and TRBJ1-3; 7 nucleotides match TRBD1. Sequenced input: peripheral blood. In nucleotides, the CDR3 is TGTGCCAGCAGTCCTATATGGACAGGCCTGAACTCTGGAAACACCATATATTTT. Translation: CASSPIWTGLNSGNTIYF.